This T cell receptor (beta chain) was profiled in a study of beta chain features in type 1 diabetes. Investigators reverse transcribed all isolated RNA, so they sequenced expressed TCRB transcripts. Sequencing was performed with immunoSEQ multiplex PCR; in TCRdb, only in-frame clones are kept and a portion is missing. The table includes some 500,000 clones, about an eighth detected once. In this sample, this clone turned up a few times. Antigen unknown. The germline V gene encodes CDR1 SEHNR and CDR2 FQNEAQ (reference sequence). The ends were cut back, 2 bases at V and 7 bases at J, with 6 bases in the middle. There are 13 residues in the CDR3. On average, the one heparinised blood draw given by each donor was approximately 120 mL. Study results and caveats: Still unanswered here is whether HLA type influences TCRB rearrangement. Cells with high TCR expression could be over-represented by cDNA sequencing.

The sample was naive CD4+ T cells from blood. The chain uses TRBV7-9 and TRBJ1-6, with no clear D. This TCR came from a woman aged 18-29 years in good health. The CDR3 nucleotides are TGTGCCAGCAGCTTAATTGGGAATTCACCCCTCCACTTT. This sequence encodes CASSLIGNSPLHF.